The clone carrying this T cell receptor (beta chain) was seen repeatedly, ten times or more. What it binds is not known. Scientists amplified the TCR beta CDR3 regions from RNA transcripts. First-round RT-PCR with HTBI primers preceded a second-round multiplex PCR. TCRdb analysed the multiplex PCR reads with MiXCR anew, one entry per CDR3 protein. The sample holds about half a million distinct CDR3 sequences, 13% to 15% seen once. With 5 bases clipped from V and 5 bases from J, the junction kept 5 bases outside the gene matches. This CDR3 region has 14 residues. Germline values: CDR1 SEHNR, CDR2 FQNEAQ (reference sequence). These data are taken from a study of Graves' ophthalmopathy and Graves' hyperthyroidism. Study-level points and caveats: Appearing in blood as well were most expanded thyroid clonotypes above 0.001 frequency.

Sequencing was performed on blood. V and J are TRBV7-9 and TRBJ1-5; 8 bases match TRBD1. The sequence was collected from a woman in her 30s with Graves' ophthalmopathy. Written as DNA, the CDR3 is TGTGCCAGCAGCCAACAGGGGGTGGATCAGCCCCAGCATTTT. Residues: CASSQQGVDQPQHF.